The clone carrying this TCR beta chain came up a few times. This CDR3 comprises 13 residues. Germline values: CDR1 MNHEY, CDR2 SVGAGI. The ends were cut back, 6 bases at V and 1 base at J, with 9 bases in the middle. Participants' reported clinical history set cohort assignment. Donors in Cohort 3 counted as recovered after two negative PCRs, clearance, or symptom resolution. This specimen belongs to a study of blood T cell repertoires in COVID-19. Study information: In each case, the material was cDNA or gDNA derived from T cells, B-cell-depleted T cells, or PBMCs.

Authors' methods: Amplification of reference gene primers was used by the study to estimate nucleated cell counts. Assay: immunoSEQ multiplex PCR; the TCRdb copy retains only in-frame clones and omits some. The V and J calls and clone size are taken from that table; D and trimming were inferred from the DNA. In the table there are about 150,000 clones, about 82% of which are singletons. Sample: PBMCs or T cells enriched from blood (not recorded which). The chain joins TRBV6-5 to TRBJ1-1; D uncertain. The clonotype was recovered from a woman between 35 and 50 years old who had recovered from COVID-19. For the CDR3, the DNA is TGTGCCAGCAGCCTATGGTCGAACACTGAAGCTTTCTTT. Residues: CASSLWSNTEAFF.